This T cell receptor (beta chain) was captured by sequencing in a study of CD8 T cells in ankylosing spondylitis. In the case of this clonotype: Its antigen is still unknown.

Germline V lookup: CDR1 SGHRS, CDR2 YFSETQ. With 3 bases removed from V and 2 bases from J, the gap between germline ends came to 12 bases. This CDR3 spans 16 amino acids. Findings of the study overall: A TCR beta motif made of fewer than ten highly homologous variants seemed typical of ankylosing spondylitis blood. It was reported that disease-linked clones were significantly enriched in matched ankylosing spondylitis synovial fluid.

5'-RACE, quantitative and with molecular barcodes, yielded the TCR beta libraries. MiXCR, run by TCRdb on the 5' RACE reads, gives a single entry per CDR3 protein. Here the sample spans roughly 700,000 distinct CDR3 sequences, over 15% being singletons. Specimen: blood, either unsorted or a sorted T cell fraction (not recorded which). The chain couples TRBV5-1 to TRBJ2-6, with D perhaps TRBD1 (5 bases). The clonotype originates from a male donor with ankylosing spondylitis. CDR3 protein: CASSYDSPPGANVLTF. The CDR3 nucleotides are TGCGCCAGCAGCTACGACAGTCCCCCTGGGGCCAACGTCCTGACTTTC.